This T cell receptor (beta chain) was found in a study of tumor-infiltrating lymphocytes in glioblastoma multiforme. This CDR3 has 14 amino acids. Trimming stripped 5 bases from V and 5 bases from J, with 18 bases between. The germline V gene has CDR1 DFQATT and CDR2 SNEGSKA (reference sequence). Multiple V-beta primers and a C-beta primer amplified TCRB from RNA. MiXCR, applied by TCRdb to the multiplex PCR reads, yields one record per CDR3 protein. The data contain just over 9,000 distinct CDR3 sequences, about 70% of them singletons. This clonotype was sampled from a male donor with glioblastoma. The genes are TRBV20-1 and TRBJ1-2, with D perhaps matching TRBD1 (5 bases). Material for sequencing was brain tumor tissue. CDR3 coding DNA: TGCAGTGCTCCTTCAGAGGGGCCGGGGTATGGCTACACCTTC. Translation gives CSAPSEGPGYGYTF.